The TCR beta chain under discussion was sequenced for a study of blood T cell repertoires in COVID-19. This table comes from immunoSEQ multiplex PCR, and its TCRdb copy is limited to in-frame clones, with some not included. The table shows around 100,000 clones, with more than 65% occurring only once. Germline loops: CDR1 MNHEY, CDR2 SMNVEV (reference sequence). Trimming removed 4 bases from V and 4 bases from J, with 17 bases in between. CDR3 length equals 16 residues. The sample holds one count of this clone. Sequences were obtained from peripheral blood. The J gene is TRBJ2-1, the V gene TRBV27; a possible D gene is TRBD2 (7 bases). The receptor was isolated from a man aged 50 or older with acute or convalescent COVID-19. CDR3 DNA: TGTGCCAGCAGTTCCCCCGAGGGGGGGCTTTACAATGAGCAGTTCTTC. Translated, it gives CASSSPEGGLYNEQFF.